Following are 4 T cell receptor beta chains from one sample sequenced in a study of early T cells in non-severe SARS-CoV-2 infection. Via MiXCR, TCRdb re-called the 5' RACE reads, giving one row per CDR3 protein. The sample has about 50,000 distinct CDR3 sequences, roughly 13% seen once; the top ten hold about a tenth. The sequencing sample was made of whole blood. These receptors came from an adult who was a healthcare worker with PCR-confirmed SARS-CoV-2 infection or an uninfected control (not recorded which).

This chain connects TRBV20-1 to TRBJ1-2; D not resolved. Germline CDR1 is DFQATT and CDR2 is SNEGSKA (reference sequence). V was trimmed by 5 bases and J by 4 bases, leaving 17 bases between them. The CDR3 is 14 amino acids. CDR3 loop: CSAVPPEQLYGYTF. CDR3 DNA sequence: TGCAGTGCTGTGCCCCCGGAACAGCTCTATGGCTACACCTTC.

This clonotype appeared many times. This chain connects TRBV19 to TRBJ1-2; 9 positions match TRBD1. The germline V gene encodes CDR1 LNHDA and CDR2 SQIVND (reference sequence). The CDR3 runs to 13 residues. J was trimmed by 4 bases and V by 7 bases; bases with no gene match: 4. The CDR3: CASNPDRGYGYTF. As DNA, the CDR3 is TGTGCCAGTAATCCGGACAGGGGCTATGGCTACACCTTC.

This clonotype showed up just a few times. V gene TRBV2 combines with J gene TRBJ2-3; D is unclear. The CDR3 runs 14 residues. V lost 2 bases, J lost 3 bases, and 9 bases lay in between. CDR1 SNHLY and CDR2 FYNNEI come from the germline V gene. The CDR3 DNA is TGTGCCAGCAGTGAACTATTAGCTACAGATACGCAGTATTTT. Translating gives CASSELLATDTQYF.

The chain couples TRBV28 to TRBJ1-1, with 11 bases aligning to TRBD1. The ends lost 2 bases at V and 4 bases at J; junction bases unmatched: 3. The germline V gene has CDR1 MDHEN and CDR2 SYDVKM. The CDR3 is 15 amino acids. The CDR3 nucleotides read TGTGCCAGCAGTTTAGGTGGGACAGGGGGCACTGAAGCTTTCTTT. Its protein is CASSLGGTGGTEAFF.